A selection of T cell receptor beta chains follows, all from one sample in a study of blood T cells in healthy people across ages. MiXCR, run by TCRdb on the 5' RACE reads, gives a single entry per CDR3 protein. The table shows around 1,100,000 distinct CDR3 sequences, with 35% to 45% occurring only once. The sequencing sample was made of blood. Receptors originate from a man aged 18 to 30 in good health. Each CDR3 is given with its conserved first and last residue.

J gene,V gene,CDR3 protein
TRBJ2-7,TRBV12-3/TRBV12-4,CASSLGHGYEQYF
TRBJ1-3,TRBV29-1,CSVVTGNTIYF
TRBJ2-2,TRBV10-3,CAISVAGNTGELFF
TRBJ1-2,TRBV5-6,CASTWGIEGYTF
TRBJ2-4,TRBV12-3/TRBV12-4,CASSLGLEGIQYF
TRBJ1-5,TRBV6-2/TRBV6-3,CASSYAGYQPQHF
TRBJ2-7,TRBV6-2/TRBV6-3,CASSYSAGTGSYEQYF
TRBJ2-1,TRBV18,CASSPSGQSYNEQFF
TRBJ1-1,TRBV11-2,CASRTGTGTEAFF
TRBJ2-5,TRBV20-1,CSAKWTGDQETQYF
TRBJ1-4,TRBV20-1,CSARDVGGEDEKLFF
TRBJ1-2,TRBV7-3,CASSLVSGGQHYGYTF
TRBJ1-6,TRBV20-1,CSATDQRSHNSPLHF
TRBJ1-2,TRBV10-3,CAISESEAEANYGYTF
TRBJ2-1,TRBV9,CASSVGSGGTYNEQFF
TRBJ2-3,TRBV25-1,CASSEYRGGASDTQYF
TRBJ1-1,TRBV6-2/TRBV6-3,CASTRLRGRGTEAFF
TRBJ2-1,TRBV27,CASSNLQVPQFF
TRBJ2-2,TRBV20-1,CSARDVGSGELFF
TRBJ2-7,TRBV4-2,CASSQDQGPLYEQYF
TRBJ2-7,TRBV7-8,CASSLEGLAIYEQYF
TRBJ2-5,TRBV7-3,CASSLFGFQETQYF
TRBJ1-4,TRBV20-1,CSARATGGASNEKLFF
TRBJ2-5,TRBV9,CASSGELETQYF
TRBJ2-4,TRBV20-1,CSARTAGIAKNIQYF
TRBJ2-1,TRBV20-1,CSARIPGTTLSSNEQFF
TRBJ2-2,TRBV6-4,CASSPDNLNTGELFF
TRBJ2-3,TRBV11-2,CASSPGGVSTQYF
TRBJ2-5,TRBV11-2,CASSAQQETQYF
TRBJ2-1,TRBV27,CASSLFSGGGNEQFF
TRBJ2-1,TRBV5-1,CASSFFGSSSYNEQFF
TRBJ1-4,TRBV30,CAWTQYGQGGNEKLFF
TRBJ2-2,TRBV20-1,CSALSGSNTGELFF
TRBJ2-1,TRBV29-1,CSVGEAQRGKNEQFF
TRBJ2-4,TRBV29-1,CSVDSGTVGEAQYF
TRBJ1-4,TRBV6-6,CASSPRVEEKLFF
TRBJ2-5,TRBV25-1,CASSEARGFQETQYF
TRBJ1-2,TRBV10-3,CAISETGDYGYTF
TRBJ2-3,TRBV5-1,CASSQEVAGGDTDTQYF
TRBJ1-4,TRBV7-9,CASSPMAGRVNEKLFF
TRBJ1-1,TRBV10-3,CAITPQGTGDTEAFF
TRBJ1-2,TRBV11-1,CASSPNSLNHYGYTF
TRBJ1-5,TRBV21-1,CSSSRGDSLTQPQHF
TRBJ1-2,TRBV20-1,CSATVFLTGQSKSNNGYTF
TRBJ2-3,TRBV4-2,CASSQAAGGENTQYF
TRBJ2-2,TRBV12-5,CASGSFTGELFF
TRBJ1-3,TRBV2,CASRPGTGDGNTIYF
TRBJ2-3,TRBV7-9,CASSSSSDTQYF
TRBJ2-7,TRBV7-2,CASKRMGTYNEQYF
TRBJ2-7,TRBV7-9,CASSVDRGRDEQYF
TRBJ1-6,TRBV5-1,CASSLDTAQNSPLHF